A selection of T cell receptor beta chains follows, all from one sample in a study of radiotherapy plus CTLA-4 blockade in lung cancer. TCRdb's copy holds only in-frame clones and misses some; the assay was immunoSEQ multiplex PCR. This table has around 49,000 clones, around 84% appearing once. The specimen comprised peripheral blood, sampled from a patient treated with radiotherapy plus ipilimumab. These receptors were taken from a human donor with non-small cell lung cancer whose response to radiotherapy plus ipilimumab could not be evaluated. Both conserved end residues are part of each CDR3. D genes are given only for firm matches. The size entry is marked missing in some rows and otherwise reads once, few, many or a size class.

j_call | clone_size | v_call | d_call | cdr3_aa | cdr3_nt
TRBJ1-2 | few | TRBV4-3 | TRBD1 | CASSQDPGQGYGYTF | TGCGCCAGCAGCCAAGACCCGGGACAGGGCTATGGCTACACCTTC
TRBJ1-5 | - | TRBV2 | - | CASMGGLSNQPQHF | TGTGCCAGCATGGGGGGACTTAGCAATCAGCCCCAGCATTTT
TRBJ1-2 | - | TRBV4-3 | - | CASSQGGGSNYGYTF | TGCGCCAGCAGCCAGGGGGGGGGCAGTAACTATGGCTACACCTTC
TRBJ2-6 | - | TRBV30 | - | CAWSVLRSRENILRSGANVLTF | TGTGCCTGGAGTGTACTTCGGTCCAGGGAAAATATCCTTCGCTCTGGGGCCAACGTCCTGACTTTC
TRBJ2-7 | - | TRBV5-6 | - | CASSAFPQSHSYEQYF | TGTGCCAGCAGCGCGTTTCCCCAAAGCCATTCCTACGAGCAGTACTTC
TRBJ2-7 | - | TRBV5-6 | - | CASSLDLITGDEQYF | TGTGCCAGCAGCTTGGATCTGATTACGGGGGACGAGCAGTACTTC
TRBJ2-1 | - | TRBV7-2 | TRBD2 | CASSAGARGGEQFF | TGTGCCAGCAGCGCCGGGGCCCGGGGGGGTGAGCAGTTCTTC
TRBJ2-5 | - | TRBV15 | TRBD2 | CATSREPGGWETQYF | TGTGCCACCAGCAGAGAACCGGGAGGGTGGGAGACCCAGTACTTC
TRBJ1-5 | - | TRBV28 | TRBD1 | CASSYTGTGSQPQHF | TGTGCCAGCAGCTATACCGGGACAGGGAGTCAGCCCCAGCATTTT
TRBJ2-3 | - | TRBV29-1 | - | CSVEDSLSTDTQYF | TGCAGCGTTGAAGACAGTCTTAGCACAGATACGCAGTATTTT
TRBJ1-1 | - | TRBV28 | - | CASSPIRDTFMNTEAFF | TGTGCCAGCAGTCCGATCCGGGACACATTCATGAACACTGAAGCTTTCTTT
TRBJ1-1 | - | TRBV7-3 | - | CASSLLAGNTEAFF | TGTGCCAGCAGCTTATTGGCAGGGAACACTGAAGCTTTCTTT
TRBJ2-7 | - | TRBV28 | TRBD2 | CASSPQGTSGRRYVEQYF | TGTGCCAGCAGTCCCCAGGGGACTAGCGGGAGGAGATATGTCGAGCAGTACTTC
TRBJ1-1 | - | TRBV7-8 | - | CASSSRGNTEAFF | TGTGCCAGCAGCTCTAGGGGGAACACTGAAGCTTTCTTT
TRBJ1-5 | - | TRBV27 | TRBD1 | CASSSGQGEWYSNQPQHF | TGTGCCAGCAGTTCGGGACAGGGGGAATGGTATAGCAATCAGCCCCAGCATTTT
TRBJ2-5 | - | TRBV5-1 | - | CASRRRNQETQYF | TGCGCCAGCAGGAGGAGAAACCAAGAGACCCAGTACTTC
TRBJ2-7 | once | TRBV2 | - | CASREDGIYEQYF | TGTGCCAGCAGAGAGGACGGGATCTACGAGCAGTACTTC
TRBJ1-1 | - | TRBV7-3 | - | CASSLSRENTEAFF | TGTGCCAGCAGCTTAAGTCGGGAGAACACTGAAGCTTTCTTT
TRBJ2-7 | few | TRBV6-1 | TRBD1 | CASSSGQDRGEQYF | TGTGCCAGCAGTAGCGGACAGGACCGCGGGGAGCAGTACTTC
TRBJ1-5 | - | TRBV6-1 | - | CASSEVDSYSNQPQHF | TGTGCCAGCAGTGAAGTCGACAGCTATAGCAATCAGCCCCAGCATTTT
TRBJ2-1 | - | TRBV4-3 | TRBD2 | CASSQDAGTSGSNEQFF | TGCGCCAGCAGCCAAGATGCAGGGACTAGCGGGAGTAATGAGCAGTTCTTC
TRBJ2-7 | - | TRBV19 | TRBD2 | CASSPGLGYEQYF | TGTGCCAGTAGTCCGGGACTAGGCTACGAGCAGTACTTC
TRBJ2-7 | - | TRBV11-2 | - | CASSLVSHEQYF | TGTGCCAGCAGCTTAGTGTCTCACGAGCAGTACTTC
TRBJ1-2 | - | TRBV7-8 | TRBD1 | CASSPTGAYGYTF | TGTGCCAGCAGCCCGACAGGGGCCTATGGCTACACCTTC